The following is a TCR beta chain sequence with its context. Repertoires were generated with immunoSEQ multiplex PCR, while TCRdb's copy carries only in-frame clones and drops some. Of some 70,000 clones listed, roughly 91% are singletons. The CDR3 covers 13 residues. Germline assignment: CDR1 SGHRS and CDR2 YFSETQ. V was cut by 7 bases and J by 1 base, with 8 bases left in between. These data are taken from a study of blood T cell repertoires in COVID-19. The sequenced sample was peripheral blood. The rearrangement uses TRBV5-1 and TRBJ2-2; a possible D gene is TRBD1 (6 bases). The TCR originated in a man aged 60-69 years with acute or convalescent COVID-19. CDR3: CASQGQNTGELFF. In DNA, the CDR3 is TGCGCCAGCCAGGGACAGAACACCGGGGAGCTGTTTTTT.